Below, 32 T cell receptor beta chains from the same sample are listed, as sequenced in a study of blood T cells in healthy people across ages. A second PCR, run for roughly 7 to 12 cycles, used a sample-barcoded 5' primer plus a J-beta primer mix. Using its own MiXCR run on the 5' RACE reads, TCRdb lists one record per CDR3 protein. The sample lists approximately 780,000 distinct CDR3 sequences, around a quarter occurring once. The same data also contributed to another study, on T cells of mothers and their children.

The sample comprised blood. All receptors come from a boy younger than 18 in good health.

This chain joins TRBV5-1 and TRBJ2-7; 9 bases fit TRBD2. V lost 5 bases and J lost 0; bases outside the gene matches: 6. CDR3 length: 15 residues. Germline lookup yields CDR1 SGHRS and CDR2 YFSETQ. This chain's CDR3 is CASRRSGGPSYEQYF. CDR3 sequence (DNA): TGCGCCAGCAGGAGAAGCGGGGGGCCCTCCTACGAGCAGTACTTC.

The rearrangement joins TRBV20-1 to TRBJ2-4, with D unclear. Trimming left V 3 bases short and J 0 bases short, with 12 bases between. CDR3 size: 15 residues. Germline-derived CDR1 and CDR2 are DFQATT and SNEGSKA (reference sequence). The CDR3 DNA is TGCAGTGCTAGTGCCGGCGGCCTAGCCAAAAACATTCAGTACTTC. This gives the protein CSASAGGLAKNIQYF.

This clonotype has more than one count but fewer than ten. The chain combines TRBV3-1 with TRBJ2-5; TRBD1 matches at 7 bases. Per germline, CDR1 LGHDT and CDR2 YNNKEL (reference sequence). The CDR3 covers 16 residues. V lost 1 base, J lost 1 base, and 6 bases stayed unmatched. The CDR3 loop is CASSQVEQGIQETQYF. In nucleotides, the CDR3 is TGTGCCAGCAGCCAAGTTGAACAGGGGATCCAAGAGACCCAGTACTTC.

This clonotype has just a few counts. The chain links TRBV6-1 to TRBJ2-3; D possibly corresponds to TRBD2 (7 bases). Between the trimmed V and J ends, which lost 1 base and 4 bases, there was a span of 15 bases. This CDR3 contains 16 residues. From germline, CDR1 is MNHNS and CDR2 SASEGT. CDR3 in DNA: TGTGCCAGCAGTGAAGGGGTGGGGGGGCTGGCAGATACGCAGTATTTT. Translation: CASSEGVGGLADTQYF.

The chain employs TRBV3-1 and TRBJ2-5, with TRBD1 matching over 8 bases. V was pared by 5 bases and J by 0 bases, with 2 bases of the junction left unmatched. This CDR3 is 14 amino acids long. Germline values: CDR1 LGHDT, CDR2 YNNKEL (reference sequence). CDR3 amino acids: CASSWDRHQETQYF. CDR3 sequence (DNA): TGTGCCAGCAGCTGGGACAGGCACCAAGAGACCCAGTACTTC.

The J gene is TRBJ2-5, the V gene TRBV9, with TRBD2 identical over 10 bases. With the DNA end fitting TRBJ2-7 better, the J assignment may be wrong. Germline CDR1 is SGDLS and CDR2 is YYNGEE. The CDR3 covers 15 residues. The CDR3, as DNA: TGTGCCAGCAGCGTAGATACTAGCGGGGTCTACGAGCAGTACTTC. It translates to CASSVDTSGVYEQYF.

This clonotype appeared a few times. This sequence joins TRBV20-1 and TRBJ1-4; D is unresolved. This CDR3 contains 11 residues. The V and J ends lost 2 bases and 4 bases respectively, with 2 bases between them. Germline CDR1 is DFQATT and CDR2 is SNEGSKA (reference sequence). For the CDR3, the DNA is TGCAGTGCTAGAAGTAATGAAAAACTGTTTTTT. The encoded protein is CSARSNEKLFF.

This chain connects TRBV28 to TRBJ1-2; 7 positions match TRBD1. The length of the CDR3 is 15 residues. The V gene's germline CDR1 is MDHEN and CDR2 SYDVKM. Unmatched junction bases numbered 9, after V lost 4 bases and J lost 4 bases. The CDR3 DNA is TGTGCCAGCAGTTCCCCCGGGGGACAGACCTATGGCTACACCTTC. Amino acids: CASSSPGGQTYGYTF.

This clonotype has only a few counts. V and J are TRBV11-3 and TRBJ2-3, with D unclear. CDR1 SGHNT and CDR2 YENEEA come from the germline V gene. The CDR3 covers 14 residues. V gave up 0 bases and J gave up 6 bases, with 10 bases separating them. The CDR3 protein is CASSLEGARDTQYF. The DNA for the CDR3 is TGTGCCAGCAGCTTAGAAGGAGCTCGGGATACGCAGTATTTT.

V is TRBV4-1 and J is TRBJ2-4; D gene uncertain. Germline lookup yields CDR1 MGHRA and CDR2 YSYEKL. The CDR3 runs 17 residues. V lost 1 base, J lost 2 bases, and 15 bases lay in between. The CDR3 loop is CASSQGVDRPPKNIQYF. DNA for the CDR3: TGCGCCAGCAGCCAAGGAGTTGACCGACCACCCAAAAACATTCAGTACTTC.

CDR3 sequence (DNA): TGTGCCACCAGTGACTCGGAGACTAGAAATGAGCAGTTCTTC. Protein sequence: CATSDSETRNEQFF. V usage is TRBV24-1 and J usage is TRBJ2-1; TRBD2 is a possible D gene (6 bases). The length of the CDR3 is 14 residues. V gave up 4 bases and J gave up 7 bases, with 13 bases separating them. Germline CDR1 and CDR2: KGHDR and SFDVKD.

V is TRBV7-3 and J is TRBJ1-2; D not certain. V lost 7 bases and J lost 1, with 16 bases in between. From germline, CDR1 is SGHTA and CDR2 FQGTGA. The CDR3 extends over 15 amino acids. The CDR3 DNA reads TGTGCCAGCATACGATTGACCATCCTTAACTATGGCTACACCTTC. Protein product: CASIRLTILNYGYTF.

A few counts support this clonotype. This chain's CDR3 is CASSPMYQGSSYEQYF. The CDR3 bases are TGTGCCAGCAGCCCAATGTACCAGGGGTCGTCCTACGAGCAGTACTTC. V is TRBV5-5 and J is TRBJ2-7, with D perhaps TRBD1 (6 bases). Trimming stripped 4 bases from V and 1 base from J, with 18 bases between. The CDR3 spans 16 residues. Germline-derived CDR1 and CDR2 are SGHKS and YYEKEE (reference sequence).

The CDR3 nucleotides are TGTGCCAGTCGTCGGACTATAGCCGAGCAGTACTTC. As protein: CASRRTIAEQYF. The chain employs TRBV6-5 and TRBJ2-7; TRBD2 might be the D (6 bases). The CDR3 sequence is 12 residues long. Per germline, CDR1 MNHEY and CDR2 SVGAGI. V was shortened by 9 bases and J by 6 bases, with 15 bases between the two germline ends.

This clonotype was picked up one time. The chain carries TRBV4-1 and TRBJ1-4; D gene uncertain. The V end was cut by 1 base, the J end by 7 bases, with 13 bases between. The CDR3 sequence is 15 residues long. Per germline, CDR1 MGHRA and CDR2 YSYEKL. CDR3 nucleotide sequence: TGCGCCAGCAGCCAAGTCCCGGGCTATAGTGAAAAACTGTTTTTT. Its translation: CASSQVPGYSEKLFF.

The chain has TRBV20-1 and TRBJ1-2; tentatively, D is TRBD1 (5 bases). V gave up 6 bases and J gave up 8 bases, with 19 bases separating them. Germline V lookup: CDR1 DFQATT, CDR2 SNEGSKA (reference sequence). This CDR3 region has 13 residues. Here the CDR3 reads CSAEGPSLGGYTF. CDR3 nucleotide sequence: TGCAGTGCCGAGGGGCCTTCCCTGGGGGGCTACACCTTC.

This rearrangement joins TRBV13 to TRBJ1-2, with TRBD1 matching 9 bases. Trimming removed 2 bases from V and 0 bases from J; junction bases left unmatched: 10. Looked up from germline, CDR1 is PRHDT and CDR2 is FYEKMQ (reference sequence). CDR3 size: 18 residues. Here the CDR3 DNA reads TGTGCCAGCAGCTTACCCCGGGACAGGGACCCTTCTAACTATGGCTACACCTTC. Residues: CASSLPRDRDPSNYGYTF. Based on the CDR3 plus reference TRBV13 and TRBJ1-2, the full variable domain is AAGVIQSPRHLIKEKRETATLKCYPIPRHDTVYWYQQGPGQDPQFLISFYEKMQSDKGSIPDRFSAQQFSDYHSELNMSSLELGDSALYFCASSLPRDRDPSNYGYTFGSGTRLTVV.

The rearrangement links TRBV7-3 to TRBJ2-7; the match to TRBD2 covers 9 bases. The CDR3 contains 15 residues. The V segment lost 2 bases and the J segment 2 bases; nucleotides outside the gene matches: 4. In germline, CDR1 is SGHTA, CDR2 FQGTGA. CDR3 bases: TGTGCCAGCAGCTTACGCGGGGGGGTTACCTACGAGCAGTACTTC. Translated: CASSLRGGVTYEQYF.

This clonotype was detected only a few times. The chain joins TRBV12-3 or TRBV12-4 to TRBJ2-1; D remains unclear. Trimming left V 3 bases short and J 3 bases short, with 9 bases between. The CDR3 is 14 amino acids. In DNA form, the CDR3 reads TGTGCCAGCAGTTTTCGGGCAGACTACAATGAGCAGTTCTTC. Translated: CASSFRADYNEQFF.

This chain links TRBV6-5 with TRBJ2-5; a possible D gene is TRBD1 (5 bases). The V end was cut by 7 bases, the J end by 1 base, with 10 bases between. The V gene's germline CDR1 is MNHEY and CDR2 SVGAGI. The CDR3 is made up of 13 amino acids. The CDR3 reads CASKGRAQETQYF. CDR3 DNA sequence: TGTGCCAGCAAGGGCAGGGCCCAAGAGACCCAGTACTTC.

Concerning this clonotype itself: The junction departs from the called germline gene at one end, perhaps through a read error. The chain uses TRBV29-1 and TRBJ1-2, with D tentatively TRBD1 (6 bases). Germline CDR1 SQVTM, CDR2 ANQGSEA. The CDR3 totals 15 residues. CDR3 sequence: CSVDGMDRTNHGYTF. DNA for the CDR3: TGCAGCGTTGACGGCATGGACAGAACTAACCATGGTTACACCTTC.

This clonotype has only a few counts. The CDR3 loop reads CSGDWRQRGDEETQYF. The DNA of the CDR3 is TGCAGCGGCGATTGGAGACAGAGAGGGGATGAAGAGACCCAGTACTTC. V usage is TRBV29-1 and J usage is TRBJ2-5; D might be TRBD1 or TRBD2, each matching 5 bases. V was clipped by 7 bases and J by 3 bases, with 24 bases between them. The CDR3 consists of 16 residues. The germline gives CDR1 SQVTM, CDR2 ANQGSEA.

This clonotype occurred a few times. The chain joins TRBV2 to TRBJ2-1; 12 bases line up with TRBD1. V lost 9 bases to trimming and J lost 10 bases; unmatched junction nucleotides: 10. The CDR3 contains 14 residues. Germline V gene data show CDR1 as SNHLY and CDR2 as FYNNEI. CDR3: CARGGTGGKREQFF. The CDR3, as DNA: TGTGCCAGAGGAGGGACAGGGGGCAAGAGGGAGCAGTTCTTC.

V is TRBV28 and J is TRBJ2-5; 7 bases are shared with TRBD1. The CDR3 sequence is 18 residues long. Losses at the gene ends were 5 bases for V and 1 base for J; bases not matched to a gene: 16. Germline values: CDR1 MDHEN, CDR2 SYDVKM. The DNA for the CDR3 is TGTGCCAGCAGTCGACTAACAGGGACAGCGTTACTCCAAGAGACCCAGTACTTC. Translating gives CASSRLTGTALLQETQYF.

The chain employs TRBV10-2 and TRBJ2-6, with D perhaps matching TRBD1 (6 bases). Trimming left V 2 bases short and J 4 bases short, with 18 bases between. The germline V gene encodes CDR1 WSHSY and CDR2 SAAADI. The CDR3 is made up of 18 amino acids. The CDR3 here is CASSEAFRTVGGANVLTF. The CDR3 DNA sequence: TGCGCCAGCAGTGAGGCCTTTAGGACAGTTGGGGGGGCCAACGTCCTGACTTTC.

This sequence joins TRBV28 and TRBJ1-2; D is unclear. Germline assignment: CDR1 MDHEN and CDR2 SYDVKM. The CDR3 is made up of 15 amino acids. Between the trimmed V and J ends, which lost 6 bases and 2 bases, there was a span of 16 bases. Written as DNA, the CDR3 is TGTGCCAGCAGCGATTGGACGGAAAGCAACTATGGCTACACCTTC. Protein: CASSDWTESNYGYTF.

This clonotype was picked up many times. The chain couples TRBV5-1 to TRBJ1-1; 8 positions agree with TRBD1. There are 15 residues in the CDR3. Per the germline V gene, CDR1 is SGHRS and CDR2 is YFSETQ. After removal of 6 bases from V and 3 bases from J, the junction contained 10 bases not matched to a gene. The CDR3, as DNA: TGCGCCAGCAAGACAAGGACAGGGATAGACACTGAAGCTTTCTTT. It is translated as CASKTRTGIDTEAFF.

This sequence joins TRBV24-1 and TRBJ1-5, with D possibly matching TRBD1 (6 bases). V gave up 4 bases and J gave up 3 bases, with 9 bases separating them. The CDR3 has 14 residues. Per the germline V gene, CDR1 is KGHDR and CDR2 is SFDVKD. The CDR3 DNA reads as TGTGCCACCAGTGAACAGGGCCCCAATCAGCCCCAGCATTTT. Amino acid sequence: CATSEQGPNQPQHF.

The chain employs TRBV7-9 and TRBJ1-4, with unresolved D. The V gene's germline CDR1 is SEHNR and CDR2 FQNEAQ (reference sequence). V dropped 4 bases and J dropped 0 bases, with 9 bases sitting between them. The CDR3 runs to 15 residues. The CDR3: CASSSTTSTNEKLFF. The CDR3 DNA sequence: TGTGCCAGCAGCTCGACGACCTCAACTAATGAAAAACTGTTTTTT.

This chain links TRBV20-1 with TRBJ1-1, with D possibly matching TRBD1 (6 bases). The CDR3 length is 18 residues. The germline gives CDR1 DFQATT, CDR2 SNEGSKA (reference sequence). V lost 3 bases to trimming and J lost 3 bases, with 26 bases between them. In DNA form, the CDR3 reads TGCAGTGCTAGGGCCGGGACATCTCCGGGTGCTACCGACACTGAAGCTTTCTTT. Encoded protein: CSARAGTSPGATDTEAFF.

The chain carries TRBV5-1 and TRBJ2-5; 7 bases match TRBD2. CDR3 length: 12 amino acids. The germline CDR1 and CDR2 sequences are SGHRS and YFSETQ. J gave up 5 bases and V 9 bases, and 7 bases lay outside the gene matches. CDR3 sequence (DNA): TGCGCCAACACGATAGCGGGTGAGACCCAGTACTTC. This sequence encodes CANTIAGETQYF.

The V and J genes are TRBV7-3 and TRBJ2-5; 7 nucleotides align to TRBD1. The CDR3 loop spans 14 amino acids. Trimming cost V 5 bases and J 3 bases; bases outside gene matches: 6. Germline loops: CDR1 SGHTA, CDR2 FQGTGA. The CDR3 is CASSQQGPEETQYF. In DNA form, the CDR3 reads TGTGCCAGCAGCCAACAGGGGCCCGAAGAGACCCAGTACTTC.